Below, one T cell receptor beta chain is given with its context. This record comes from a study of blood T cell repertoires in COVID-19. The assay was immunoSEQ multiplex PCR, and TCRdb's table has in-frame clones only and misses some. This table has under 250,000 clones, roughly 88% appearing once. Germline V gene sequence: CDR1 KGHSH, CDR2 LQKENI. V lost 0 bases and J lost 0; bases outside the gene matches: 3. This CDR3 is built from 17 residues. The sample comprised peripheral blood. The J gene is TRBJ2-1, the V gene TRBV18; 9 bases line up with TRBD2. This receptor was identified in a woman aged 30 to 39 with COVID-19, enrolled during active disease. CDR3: CASSPPLSGSSYNEQFF. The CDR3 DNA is TGTGCCAGCTCACCACCACTTAGCGGGAGCTCCTACAATGAGCAGTTCTTC.